This entry lists 12 T cell receptor beta chains sequenced from one sample in a study of CD8+CD57+ T cells in acquired aplastic anemia. Genomic DNA was employed as the template in profiling TCR beta VDJ and CDR3. TCRdb redid the calling of the reads with MiXCR, one entry per CDR3 protein. In the table there are 400,000 to 500,000 distinct CDR3 sequences, about two thirds of which are singletons. Material for sequencing was sorted CD4+, CD8+, or CD8+CD57+ T cells (not recorded which) from PBMCs. All receptors derive from a human donor in good health, serving as a control.

V gene TRBV9 combines with J gene TRBJ2-5; a weak D match, TRBD1 (6 bases). CDR1 is SGDLS and CDR2 is YYNGEE in the germline V gene. Trimming cost V 7 bases and J 5 bases, with 18 bases left between them. This CDR3 has 14 residues. CDR3 amino acids: CASDPGGRGETQYF. The DNA of the CDR3 is TGTGCCAGCGACCCAGGCGGTAGGGGGGAGACCCAGTACTTC.

As concerns this clonotype: This sequence may be a read error, since a much larger clone differs from it by one base. J is TRBJ2-1 and V is TRBV7-8; unclear D gene. The germline CDR1 and CDR2 sequences are SGHVS and FQNEAQ. The CDR3 has 16 residues. In DNA, the CDR3 is TGTGCCAGCAGCCCGGAGCACCCCCAAATCTACAGTGAGCAGTTCTTC. The encoded protein is CASSPEHPQIYSEQFF.

On this clonotype itself: Since the CDR3 does not end with the conserved phenylalanine or tryptophan, this likely comes from a read error. Because the CDR3's place on the DNA is in doubt, the DNA is left out and the CDR3 is given as listed by TCRdb. This chain links TRBV19 with TRBJ2-5; the DNA was not compared with TRBD1, the D call given in the table. CDR1 is LNHDA and CDR2 is SQIVND in the germline V gene (reference sequence). The CDR3 contains 15 residues when both ends are counted. The CDR3 loop is CASSSRQETLYFGPG.

This clonotype was picked up a small number of times. V usage is TRBV19 and J usage is TRBJ1-4; 10 bases line up with TRBD1. CDR1 and CDR2 from the germline V gene are LNHDA and SQIVND (reference sequence). V lost 7 bases, J lost 1 base, and 9 bases stayed unmatched. This CDR3 spans 17 amino acids. The CDR3 is CASNKGQGFRTNEKLFF. The CDR3 DNA is TGTGCCAGTAATAAGGGACAGGGGTTTAGAACTAATGAAAAACTGTTTTTT.

On this clonotype: Mismatch with germline at one junction end may stem from a read error. V and J are TRBV20-1 and TRBJ1-2; 9 bases agree with TRBD1. Germline CDR1 and CDR2: DFQATT and SNEGSKA (reference sequence). The CDR3 has 14 amino acids. CDR3 DNA: TGTAGTGCTGCCTACAGGGGGCTTAACTATGGCTACACCTTC. It translates to CSAAYRGLNYGYTF.

The J gene is TRBJ1-2, the V gene TRBV4-3; D possibly corresponds to TRBD1 (6 bases). Germline CDR1 reads LGHNA; CDR2 reads YSLEER. Trimming shortened V by 0 bases and J by 8 bases, and 13 bases separated the two germline ends. The CDR3 runs 14 residues. CDR3 coding DNA: TGCGCCAGCAGCCAAGATCAGGGGTTCGACGGCTACACCTTC. Its protein is CASSQDQGFDGYTF.

The sample holds one count of this clonotype. Because the CDR3's place on the DNA is in doubt, the DNA is left out and the CDR3 is given as listed by TCRdb. The gene calls are TRBV7-6 and TRBJ1-1; the D call in the table, TRBD1, was not verified against the DNA. The CDR3 region is 14 residues in length, termini included. Germline CDR1 and CDR2: SGHVS and FNYEAQ. The CDR3 sequence is CASSPGETQYFAPF.

This chain uses TRBV7-2 with TRBJ1-6; tentatively, D is TRBD1 (5 bases). There are 15 residues in the CDR3. Trimming removed 2 bases at V and 11 bases at J, with 16 bases between. CDR1 is SGHTA, CDR2 FQGNSA, per germline. The CDR3 is CASSLRRDGRAPLHF. The DNA for the CDR3 is TGTGCCAGCAGCTTACGACGGGACGGTAGAGCACCCCTCCACTTT.

The chain combines TRBV4-1 with TRBJ1-1, with TRBD1 matching 7 bases. The V gene's germline CDR1 is MGHRA and CDR2 YSYEKL. The CDR3 runs 14 residues. The ends lost 4 bases at V and 7 bases at J; junction bases unmatched: 9. The CDR3 spells CASSLGEGAREAFF. The DNA for the CDR3 is TGCGCCAGCAGCCTGGGGGAGGGGGCCCGTGAAGCTTTCTTT.

Note on this clonotype: Its ends do not fully match the called genes, so a read error is possible. In DNA form, the CDR3 reads TGTGCCACCAACCGGGAAAGCTCCTCCGAGGAGTACTTC. This encodes CATNRESSSEEYF. The chain carries TRBV7-7 and TRBJ2-7, with D maybe TRBD2 (5 bases). This CDR3 has 13 residues. Germline CDR1 SSHAT, CDR2 FNYEAQ (reference sequence).

This chain uses TRBV2 with TRBJ2-7; D possibly uses TRBD1 or TRBD2 (6 bases each). From germline, CDR1 is SNHLY and CDR2 FYNNEI. Trimming stripped 4 bases from V and 1 base from J, with 14 bases between. The CDR3 is 15 amino acids. Here the CDR3 DNA reads TGTGCCAGCAGTGGGTGGGGGGACAAATCCTACGAGCAGTACTTC. Translating gives CASSGWGDKSYEQYF.

This chain connects TRBV9 to TRBJ1-3; perhaps TRBD1 as D (5 bases). Germline assignment: CDR1 SGDLS and CDR2 YYNGEE. V was clipped by 4 bases and J by 14 bases, with 19 bases between them. CDR3 length: 13 amino acids. The CDR3 is CASSRGLGNAVYF. The CDR3 DNA follows: TGTGCCAGCAGCCGGGGACTCGGAAACGCGGTATATTTT.